The 15 T cell receptor beta chains below come from one sample, sequenced in a study of spatial heterogeneity in lung cancer. Overall study findings and caveats: Within tumors, counts of expanded alpha and beta TCRs tracked tumor mutation counts.

Antigens of these TCRs are unknown. TCRdb processed the 5' RACE reads anew with MiXCR; each CDR3 protein has one entry. Altogether about 20,000 distinct CDR3 sequences are present, roughly 7.3% being singletons, with the ten largest covering 20% to 25%. As for time point: sample taken at primary tumor resection. The specimen comprised lung tumor tissue, sampled at surgery. Receptor source: a female donor with early-stage non-small cell lung cancer.

This clonotype has a count of ten or more. The chain is built from TRBV28 and TRBJ2-7; 8 bases fit TRBD2. CDR3 length: 15 amino acids. CDR1 MDHEN and CDR2 SYDVKM come from the germline V gene. Germline trimming cut 5 bases from V and 0 bases from J; bases unmatched to any gene: 6. The CDR3 region is CASSGAGASSYEQYF. Here the CDR3 DNA reads TGTGCCAGCAGTGGAGCGGGGGCCAGCTCCTACGAGCAGTACTTC.

In its sample, this clonotype ranks as medium-sized. V usage is TRBV3-1 and J usage is TRBJ2-5; no clear D. The germline V gene encodes CDR1 LGHDT and CDR2 YNNKEL (reference sequence). V was pared by 1 base and J by 4 bases, with 10 bases between. The CDR3 has 14 residues. CDR3 in DNA: TGTGCCAGCAGCCAAGCTTCCGGCGCAGAGACCCAGTACTTC. Translating gives CASSQASGAETQYF.

This clonotype was detected many times. The J gene is TRBJ2-7, the V gene TRBV5-6, with D tentatively TRBD1 or TRBD2 (5 bases each). Germline V lookup: CDR1 SGHDT, CDR2 YYEEEE. V was cut by 3 bases and J by 6 bases, with 16 bases left in between. This CDR3 region has 14 residues. CDR3 amino acids: CASSSPGPPGEQYF. DNA for the CDR3: TGTGCCAGCAGCTCCCCGGGACCACCCGGCGAGCAGTACTTC.

The rearrangement uses TRBV5-1 and TRBJ2-3; 11 positions agree with TRBD2. With 0 bases clipped from V and 1 base from J, the junction kept 4 bases outside the gene matches. The CDR3 loop spans 17 amino acids. Germline-derived CDR1 and CDR2 are SGHRS and YFSETQ. The CDR3 coding sequence is TGCGCCAGCAGCTTGGGATCTAGCGGGGGGCGCACAGATACGCAGTATTTT. Translation: CASSLGSSGGRTDTQYF.

This clonotype has at least ten counts. The CDR3 DNA reads TGCAGTGCTAGAGCACAATCCCTGGGGCAAGAGACCCAGTACTTC. Protein: CSARAQSLGQETQYF. This rearrangement joins TRBV20-1 to TRBJ2-5; D gene ambiguous. Germline lookup yields CDR1 DFQATT and CDR2 SNEGSKA (reference sequence). The CDR3 runs to 15 residues. Trimming took 1 base from V and 2 from J, leaving 14 bases between them.

J is TRBJ1-3 and V is TRBV18; D not certain. CDR1 is KGHSH and CDR2 is LQKENI in the germline V gene. V lost 0 bases and J lost 2, with 2 bases in between. CDR3 size: 13 residues. The CDR3: CASSPPAGNTIYF. The CDR3 DNA follows: TGTGCCAGCTCACCACCGGCTGGAAACACCATATATTTT. Combining the CDR3 with reference TRBV18 and TRBJ1-3 gives the whole variable domain NAGVMQNPRHLVRRRGQEARLRCSPMKGHSHVYWYRQLPEEGLKFMVYLQKENIIDESGMPKERFSAEFPKEGPSILRIQQVVRGDSAAYFCASSPPAGNTIYFGEGSWLTVV.

This clonotype has more than one count but fewer than ten. V gene TRBV20-1 combines with J gene TRBJ2-3, with D unclear. V dropped 3 bases and J dropped 4 bases, with 17 bases sitting between them. Germline V gene data show CDR1 as DFQATT and CDR2 as SNEGSKA (reference sequence). The CDR3 is made up of 15 amino acids. CDR3 protein: CSASFPHEGPDTQYF. For the CDR3, the DNA is TGCAGTGCTAGCTTCCCCCATGAAGGACCAGATACGCAGTATTTT.

This clonotype was recorded many times. The chain is built from TRBV4-1 and TRBJ2-2; 10 positions agree with TRBD1. The length of the CDR3 is 18 residues. Germline lookup yields CDR1 MGHRA and CDR2 YSYEKL. The junction had 9 bases not matched to a gene; V was cut back by 3 bases and J by 2 bases. CDR3: CASSQDRGASVNTGELFF. The CDR3 nucleotides are TGCGCCAGCAGCCAGGACAGGGGGGCTAGCGTAAACACCGGGGAGCTGTTTTTT.

V and J are TRBV5-1 and TRBJ2-1; D not resolved. Trimming took off 4 bases at V and 10 bases at J, with 15 bases between the two ends. CDR1 SGHRS and CDR2 YFSETQ come from the germline V gene. The CDR3 runs 13 residues. The CDR3 nucleotides are TGCGCCAGCAGCCCTGAAGGAACGCGCGAGCAGTTCTTC. It yields the protein CASSPEGTREQFF.

This clonotype was observed many times. The chain combines TRBV6-1 with TRBJ2-1, with 7 bases aligning to TRBD1. V trimming: 5 bases; J trimming: 7 bases; junction bases outside the gene matches: 11. Germline V lookup: CDR1 MNHNS, CDR2 SASEGT. This CDR3 is built from 15 residues. The CDR3 protein is CASSSPGQFRNEQFF. The DNA of the CDR3 is TGTGCCAGCAGTTCCCCGGGACAGTTCAGAAATGAGCAGTTCTTC.

This clonotype was detected a few times. The genes are TRBV5-1 and TRBJ2-1, with a possible D match to TRBD2 (6 bases). Germline lookup yields CDR1 SGHRS and CDR2 YFSETQ. The CDR3 spans 14 residues. Between the trimmed V and J ends, which lost 0 bases and 5 bases, there was a span of 9 bases. CDR3 bases: TGCGCCAGCAGCTTGGATAGCGGCAACAATGAGCAGTTCTTC. It codes for CASSLDSGNNEQFF.

This clonotype was detected a few times. The V call is TRBV20-1, the J call TRBJ2-7, with TRBD1 as a possible D gene (6 bases). V lost 2 bases and J 0 bases, leaving 8 bases between the germline ends. Germline V lookup: CDR1 DFQATT, CDR2 SNEGSKA (reference sequence). CDR3 size: 13 residues. CDR3 DNA sequence: TGCAGTGCTAGAAGGGGGTACTCCTACGAGCAGTACTTC. It is translated as CSARRGYSYEQYF.

The chain couples TRBV20-1 to TRBJ1-4; no definite D call. Trimming pared 7 bases from V and 2 bases from J, leaving 11 bases between. This CDR3 contains 13 residues. In germline, CDR1 is DFQATT, CDR2 SNEGSKA (reference sequence). The CDR3 region is CSVLGDTNEKLFF. CDR3 in DNA: TGCAGTGTTTTGGGAGATACTAATGAAAAACTGTTTTTT.

This clonotype was seen repeatedly, ten times or more. The chain uses TRBV4-3 and TRBJ2-2; D is perhaps TRBD2 (6 bases). The CDR3 contains 17 residues. Germline CDR1 LGHNA, CDR2 YSLEER. V was clipped by 0 bases and J by 6 bases, with 17 bases between them. The CDR3 coding sequence is TGCGCCAGCAGCCAAGAAACCGGGGGAAACGAGGCCGGGGAGCTGTTTTTT. It is translated as CASSQETGGNEAGELFF.

The sample holds many counts of this clonotype. This chain's CDR3 is CASSSSGDASYNEQFF. DNA of the CDR3: TGTGCCAGCAGCTCCTCGGGGGACGCTTCCTACAATGAGCAGTTCTTC. The chain uses TRBV7-2 and TRBJ2-1, with a tentative D call TRBD2 (6 bases). Germline CDR1 SGHTA, CDR2 FQGNSA. The CDR3 length is 16 residues. The V and J ends lost 4 bases and 1 base respectively, with 14 bases between them.